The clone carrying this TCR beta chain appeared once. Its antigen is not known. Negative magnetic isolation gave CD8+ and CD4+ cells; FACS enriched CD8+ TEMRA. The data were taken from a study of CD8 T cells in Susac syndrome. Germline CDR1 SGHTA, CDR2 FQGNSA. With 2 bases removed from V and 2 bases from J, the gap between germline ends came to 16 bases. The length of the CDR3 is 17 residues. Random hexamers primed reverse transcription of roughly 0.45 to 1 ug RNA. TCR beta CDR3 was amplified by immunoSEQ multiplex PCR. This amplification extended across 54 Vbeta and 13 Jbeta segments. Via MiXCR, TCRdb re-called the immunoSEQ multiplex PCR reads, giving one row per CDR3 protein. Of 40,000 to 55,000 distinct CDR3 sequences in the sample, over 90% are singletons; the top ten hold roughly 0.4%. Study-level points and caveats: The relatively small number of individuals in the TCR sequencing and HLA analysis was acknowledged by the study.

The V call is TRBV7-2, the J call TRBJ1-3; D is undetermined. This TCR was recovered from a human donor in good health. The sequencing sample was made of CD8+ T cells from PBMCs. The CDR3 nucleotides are TGTGCCAGCAGCTTATTTTGGGGTGATCCCACTGGAAACACCATATATTTT. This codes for CASSLFWGDPTGNTIYF. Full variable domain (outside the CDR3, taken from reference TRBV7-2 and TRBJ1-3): GAGVSQSPSNKVTEKGKDVELRCDPISGHTALYWYRQSLGQGLEFLIYFQGNSAPDKSGLPSDRFSAERTGGSVSTLTIQRTQQEDSAVYLCASSLFWGDPTGNTIYFGEGSWLTVV.